The clone carrying this TCR beta chain was counted once. Its matching antigen is unknown. Germline lookup yields CDR1 SGHDT and CDR2 YYEEEE. Trimming shortened V by 1 base and J by 1 base, and 13 bases separated the two germline ends. This CDR3 has 16 amino acids. The data are from a study of breast tumors, draining lymph nodes, adjacent tissues. General study results and limits: Luminal-like breast cancer showed significantly higher tumor–nontumor repertoire similarity than basal-like. Tumor TCR diversity was below lymph nodes but above nontumor tissue.

MiXCR, run by TCRdb on the multiplex PCR reads, gives a single entry per CDR3 protein. The sample consists of some 22,000 distinct CDR3 sequences, roughly 40% of them appearing once. The sample taken for sequencing was breast tumor tissue. The sequence derives from a female donor with breast cancer. Some clones in this sample may be carry-over from other donors' samples. This chain connects TRBV5-6 to TRBJ2-3; D not certain. CDR3 coding DNA: TGTGCCAGCAGCTTGCCCCACCTGCCTCGCACAGATACGCAGTATTTT. Encoded protein: CASSLPHLPRTDTQYF.